This paragraph reports one T cell receptor beta chain. The sample comes from a study of blood T cell repertoires in COVID-19. Overall study: Whether acute or convalescent, the COVID-19 samples came from the United States, Italy and Spain. T cells, B-cell-depleted T cells, or PBMCs provided the cDNA or gDNA that served as material.

Original handling: Estimates of nucleated cell counts were drawn from the amplification of reference gene primers. Clones were sequenced by immunoSEQ multiplex PCR, and TCRdb holds only the in-frame ones, with some missing. The V and J calls and clone size come from that table; D and trimming were worked out from the DNA. The table lists 180,000 or so clones, more than 75% of them singletons. CDR1 and CDR2 (germline): SGHVS, FNYEAQ. This CDR3 is 16 amino acids long. Trimming at V came to 5 bases and at J to 2 bases, leaving 7 bases not matched to a gene. This sequence was found in a woman aged 65 to 85 with acute or convalescent COVID-19. Input material: peripheral blood. The chain recombines TRBV7-6 with TRBJ2-3; TRBD2 agrees at 10 bases. Written as DNA, the CDR3 is TGTGCCAGCAGCCGGAGGACTAGCGGTTACACAGATACGCAGTATTTT. This gives the protein CASSRRTSGYTDTQYF.